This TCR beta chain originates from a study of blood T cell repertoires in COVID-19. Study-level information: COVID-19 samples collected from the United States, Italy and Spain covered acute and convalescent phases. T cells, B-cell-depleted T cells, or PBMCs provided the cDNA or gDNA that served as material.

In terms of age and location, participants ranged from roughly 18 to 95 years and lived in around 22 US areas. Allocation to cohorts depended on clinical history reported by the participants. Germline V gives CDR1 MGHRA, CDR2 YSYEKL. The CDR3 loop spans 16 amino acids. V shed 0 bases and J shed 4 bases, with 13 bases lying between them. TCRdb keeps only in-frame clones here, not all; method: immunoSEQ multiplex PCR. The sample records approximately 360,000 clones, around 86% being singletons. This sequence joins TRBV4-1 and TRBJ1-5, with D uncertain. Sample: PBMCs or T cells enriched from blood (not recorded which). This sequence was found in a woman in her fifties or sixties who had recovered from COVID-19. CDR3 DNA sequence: TGCGCCAGCAGCCAAGAGGGGAGTCGGGTAAATCAGCCCCAGCATTTT. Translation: CASSQEGSRVNQPQHF.